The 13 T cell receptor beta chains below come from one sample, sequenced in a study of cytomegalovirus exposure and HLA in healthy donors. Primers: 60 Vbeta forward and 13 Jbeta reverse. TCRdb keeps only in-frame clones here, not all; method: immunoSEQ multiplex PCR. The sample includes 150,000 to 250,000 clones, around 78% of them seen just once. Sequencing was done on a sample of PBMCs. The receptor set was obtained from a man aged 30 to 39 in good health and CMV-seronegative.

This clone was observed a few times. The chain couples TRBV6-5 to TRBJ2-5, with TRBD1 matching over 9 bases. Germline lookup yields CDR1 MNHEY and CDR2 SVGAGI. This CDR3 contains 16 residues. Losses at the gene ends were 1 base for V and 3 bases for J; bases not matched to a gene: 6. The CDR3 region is CASSYYGDRVEETQYF. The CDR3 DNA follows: TGTGCCAGCAGTTACTACGGGGACAGGGTTGAAGAGACCCAGTACTTC.

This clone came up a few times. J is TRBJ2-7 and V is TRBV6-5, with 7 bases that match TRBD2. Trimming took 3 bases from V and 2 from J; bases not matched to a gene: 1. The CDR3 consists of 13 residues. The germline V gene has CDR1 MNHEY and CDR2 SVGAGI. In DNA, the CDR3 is TGTGCCAGCAGTTATCGGGGGGCCTACGAGCAGTACTTC. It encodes CASSYRGAYEQYF.

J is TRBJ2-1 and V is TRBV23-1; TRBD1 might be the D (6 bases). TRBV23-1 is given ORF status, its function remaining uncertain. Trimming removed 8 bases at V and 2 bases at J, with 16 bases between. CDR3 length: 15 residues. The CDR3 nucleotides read TGCGCCAGCCTCTACAGGGCAGCTCCCTACAATGAGCAGTTCTTC. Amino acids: CASLYRAAPYNEQFF.

The chain's CDR3 is CAWSTDRILQPQHF. CDR3 DNA sequence: TGTGCCTGGAGCACGGACAGGATCCTTCAGCCCCAGCATTTT. The chain combines TRBV30 with TRBJ1-5; 7 bases fit TRBD1. The length of the CDR3 is 14 residues. J gave up 6 bases and V 3 bases, and 8 bases lay outside the gene matches. The germline V gene encodes CDR1 GTSNPN and CDR2 SVGIG (reference sequence).

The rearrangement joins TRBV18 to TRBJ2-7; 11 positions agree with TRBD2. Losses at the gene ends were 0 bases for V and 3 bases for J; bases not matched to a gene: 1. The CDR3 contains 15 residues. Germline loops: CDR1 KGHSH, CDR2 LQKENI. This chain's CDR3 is CASSPPTSGDYEQYF. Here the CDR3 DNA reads TGTGCCAGCTCACCACCGACTAGCGGGGACTACGAGCAGTACTTC.

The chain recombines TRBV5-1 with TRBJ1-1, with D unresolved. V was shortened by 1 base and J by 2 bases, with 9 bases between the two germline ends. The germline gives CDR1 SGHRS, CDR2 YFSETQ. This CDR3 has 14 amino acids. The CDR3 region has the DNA TGCGCCAGCAGCTTGTCCGGGATCAACACTGAAGCTTTCTTT. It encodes CASSLSGINTEAFF.

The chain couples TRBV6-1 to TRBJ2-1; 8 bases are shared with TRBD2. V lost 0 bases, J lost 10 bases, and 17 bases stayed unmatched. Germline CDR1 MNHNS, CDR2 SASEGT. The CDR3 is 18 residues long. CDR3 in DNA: TGTGCCAGCAGTGAAGCGCTTGCGGGAGGCTCAAGGGGGGGGGAGCAGTTCTTC. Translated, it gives CASSEALAGGSRGGEQFF.

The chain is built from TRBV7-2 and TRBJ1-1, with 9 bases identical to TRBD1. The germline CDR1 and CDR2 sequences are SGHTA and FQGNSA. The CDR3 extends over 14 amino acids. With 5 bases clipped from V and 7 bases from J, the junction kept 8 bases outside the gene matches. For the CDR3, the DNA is TGTGCCAGCAGCGTCCTAACAGGGGGCGTTGAAGCTTTCTTT. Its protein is CASSVLTGGVEAFF.

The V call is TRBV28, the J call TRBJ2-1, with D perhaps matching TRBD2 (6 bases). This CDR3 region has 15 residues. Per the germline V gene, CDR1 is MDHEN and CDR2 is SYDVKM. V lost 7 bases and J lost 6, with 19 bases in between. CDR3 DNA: TGTGCCAGCAAGGAGAGGAGGGGATCGGTCAATGAGCAGTTCTTC. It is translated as CASKERRGSVNEQFF.

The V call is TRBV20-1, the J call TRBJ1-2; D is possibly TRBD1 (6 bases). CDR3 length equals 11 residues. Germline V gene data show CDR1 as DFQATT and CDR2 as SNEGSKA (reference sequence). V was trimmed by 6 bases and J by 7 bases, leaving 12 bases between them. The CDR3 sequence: CSARAGVGYTF. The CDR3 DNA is TGCAGTGCCCGAGCAGGGGTTGGCTACACCTTC.

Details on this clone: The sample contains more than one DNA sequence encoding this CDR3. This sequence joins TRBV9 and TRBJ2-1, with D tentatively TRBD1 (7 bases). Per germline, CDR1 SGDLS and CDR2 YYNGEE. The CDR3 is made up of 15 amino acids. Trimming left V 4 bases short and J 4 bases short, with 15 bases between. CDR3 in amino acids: CASSPQGGLYNEQFF. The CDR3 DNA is TGTGCCAGCAGCCCCCAGGGGGGATTATACAATGAGCAGTTCTTC.

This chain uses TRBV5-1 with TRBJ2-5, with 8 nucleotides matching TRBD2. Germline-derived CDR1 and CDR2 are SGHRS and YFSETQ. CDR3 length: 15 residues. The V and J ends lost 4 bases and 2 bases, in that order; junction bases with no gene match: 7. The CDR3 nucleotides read TGCGCCAGCAGCCCCGGGACTAGTTTACAAGAGACCCAGTACTTC. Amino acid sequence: CASSPGTSLQETQYF. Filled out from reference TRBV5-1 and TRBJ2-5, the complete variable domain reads KAGVTQTPRYLIKTRGQQVTLSCSPISGHRSVSWYQQTPGQGLQFLFEYFSETQRNKGNFPGRFSGRQFSNSRSEMNVSTLELGDSALYLCASSPGTSLQETQYFGPGTRLLVL.

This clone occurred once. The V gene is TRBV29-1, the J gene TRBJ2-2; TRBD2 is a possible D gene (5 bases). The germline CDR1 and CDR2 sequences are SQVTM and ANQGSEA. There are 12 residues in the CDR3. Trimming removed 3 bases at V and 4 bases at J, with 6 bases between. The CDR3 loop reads CSVDEGTGELFF. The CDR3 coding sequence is TGCAGCGTTGACGAGGGCACCGGGGAGCTGTTTTTT.